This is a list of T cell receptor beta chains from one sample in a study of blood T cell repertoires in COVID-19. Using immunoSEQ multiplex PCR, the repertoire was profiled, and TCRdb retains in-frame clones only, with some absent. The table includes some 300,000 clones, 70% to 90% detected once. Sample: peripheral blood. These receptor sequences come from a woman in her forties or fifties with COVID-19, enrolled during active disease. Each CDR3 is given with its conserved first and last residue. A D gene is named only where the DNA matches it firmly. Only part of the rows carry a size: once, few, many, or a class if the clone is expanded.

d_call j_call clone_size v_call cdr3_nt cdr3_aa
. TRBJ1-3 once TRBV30 TGTGCCTGGAGTCGACTCTCTGGAAACACCATATATTTT CAWSRLSGNTIYF
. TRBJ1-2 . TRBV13 TGTGCCAGCAGACTAGCGCATGGCTACACCTTC CASRLAHGYTF
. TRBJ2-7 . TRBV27 TGTGCCAGCAGTTTGCGGGGTCCTACCTACGAGCAGTACTTC CASSLRGPTYEQYF
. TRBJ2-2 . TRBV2 TGTGCCAGCAGAGACGACAGGATAAACACCGGGGAGCTGTTTTTT CASRDDRINTGELFF
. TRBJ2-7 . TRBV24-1 TGTGCCACCAGTGATTTGCGGGGGAACCCCTCCTACGAGCAGTACTTC CATSDLRGNPSYEQYF
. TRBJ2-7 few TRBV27 TGTGCCAGCAGTTTTTTTCCCCAGGCCTACGAGCAGTACTTC CASSFFPQAYEQYF
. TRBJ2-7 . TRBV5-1 TGCGCCAGTTCCTTTCTAGATTCCTCCTACGAGCAGTACTTC CASSFLDSSYEQYF
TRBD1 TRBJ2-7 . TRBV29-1 TGCAGCGTTCGGGGACAGGGGGCCACCTACGAGCAGTACTTC CSVRGQGATYEQYF
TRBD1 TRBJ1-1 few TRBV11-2 TGTGCCAGCAGCTCCCCGCTGGGACAGCTGAACACTGAAGCTTTCTTT CASSSPLGQLNTEAFF
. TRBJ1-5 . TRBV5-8 TGTGCCAGCAGCCAATTCGGGGAGCAGCCCCAGCATTTT CASSQFGEQPQHF
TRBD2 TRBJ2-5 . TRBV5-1 TGCGCCAGCAGCCGGGGCGGGAGTAAACAAGAGACCCAGTACTTC CASSRGGSKQETQYF
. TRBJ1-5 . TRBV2 TGTGCCAGCAGTGAAGGGGGGGGTCAGCCCCAGCATTTT CASSEGGGQPQHF
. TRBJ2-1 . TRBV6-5 TGTGCCAGCAGCCAACAGGTGAGCTCCTACAATGAGCAGTTCTTC CASSQQVSSYNEQFF
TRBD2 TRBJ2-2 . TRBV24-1 TGTGCCACCAGTGACTCCGGGACTAGCGGGAGGGCCACCGGGGAGCTGTTTTTT CATSDSGTSGRATGELFF
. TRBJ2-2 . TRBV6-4 TGTGCCAGCAGTGTAAGCGCAGCAAACACCGGGGAGCTGTTTTTT CASSVSAANTGELFF